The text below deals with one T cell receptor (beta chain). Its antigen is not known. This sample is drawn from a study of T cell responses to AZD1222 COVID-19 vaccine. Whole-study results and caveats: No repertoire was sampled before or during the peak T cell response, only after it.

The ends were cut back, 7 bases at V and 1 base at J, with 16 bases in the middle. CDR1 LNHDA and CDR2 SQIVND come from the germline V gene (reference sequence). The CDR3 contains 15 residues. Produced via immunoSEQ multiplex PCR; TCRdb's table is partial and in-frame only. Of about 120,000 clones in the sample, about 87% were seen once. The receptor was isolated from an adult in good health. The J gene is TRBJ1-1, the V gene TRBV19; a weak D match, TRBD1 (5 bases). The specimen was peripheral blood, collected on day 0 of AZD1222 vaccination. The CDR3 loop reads CASIFGGGANTEAFF. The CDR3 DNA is TGTGCCAGTATTTTCGGGGGAGGAGCGAACACTGAAGCTTTCTTT.